The TCR beta chain described here comes from a study of Ad26.COV2.S vaccination and SARS-CoV-2 variants. Treatment described: 15 to 20 received Ad26.COV2.S at low or high dose, single or two shots; about 5 received placebo; per-sample allocation not given. Material that was analyzed had been drawn on day 63 after the first vaccine or placebo injection. The study used a vaccine consisting of an Ad26 vector that expressed Wuhan-strain SARS-CoV-2 spike. Using immunoSEQ multiplex PCR, the repertoire was profiled, and TCRdb retains in-frame clones only, with some absent. Of about 440,000 clones in the sample, about 92% are singletons; the top ten hold 4.3%. CDR3 length: 13 residues. Germline V gene data show CDR1 as KGHSH and CDR2 as LQKENI. V was shortened by 3 bases and J by 4 bases, with 9 bases between the two germline ends.

J is TRBJ1-2 and V is TRBV18; D perhaps matches TRBD1 (5 bases). The source of this sequence is a person between 18 and 65 years old who received the Ad26.COV2.S COVID-19 vaccine or a placebo. Sequenced material: peripheral blood, taken in a trial of Ad26.COV2.S vaccine versus placebo. The CDR3 DNA sequence: TGTGCCAGCTCACCGACAGAGAGCTATGGCTACACCTTC. Its translation is CASSPTESYGYTF.